Following are 3 T cell receptor beta chains from one sample sequenced in a study of post-analysis software for immune sequencing data. Broader study findings: Higher frequency in patients than in controls was seen for roughly five TRBV segments, with TRBV5-6, TRBV5-1 and TRBV20-1 among them.

Unique molecular identifiers were present in the TCR beta cDNA libraries. TCRdb reanalysed the PCR reads using MiXCR and keeps one entry per CDR3 protein. The sample shows approximately 150,000 distinct CDR3 sequences, 30% of them seen only once. Antigen specificity for these receptors is unknown. The sample was blood. The receptors come from a girl aged 10 to 17 with multiple sclerosis.

The rearrangement links TRBV20-1 to TRBJ2-1; possibly TRBD1 or TRBD2 for D (5 bases each). The CDR3 runs to 15 residues. The V and J ends lost 0 bases and 9 bases respectively, with 18 bases between them. Germline loops: CDR1 DFQATT, CDR2 SNEGSKA (reference sequence). CDR3 residues: CSARDNGADFIEQFF. The CDR3 DNA reads as TGCAGTGCTAGAGATAACGGGGCTGATTTCATTGAGCAGTTCTTC.

This clonotype was seen repeatedly, ten times or more. The chain recombines TRBV5-8 with TRBJ2-7; 8 bases agree with TRBD1. This CDR3 comprises 18 residues. Germline trimming cut 2 bases from V and 9 bases from J; bases unmatched to any gene: 22. The V gene's germline CDR1 is SGHTS and CDR2 YDEGEE. The CDR3 is CASSFVSGQAMELRAQYF. CDR3 in DNA: TGTGCCAGCAGCTTTGTCTCGGGACAGGCGATGGAACTACGTGCGCAGTACTTC.

V and J are TRBV2 and TRBJ2-7; possibly TRBD2 for D (5 bases). The CDR3 runs to 13 residues. Per germline, CDR1 SNHLY and CDR2 FYNNEI. Deletions cut 6 bases from V and 12 bases from J, with 21 bases between. The CDR3 coding sequence is TGTGCCAGCAGGGCGGGCAGGACGACCCTTCGGTACTTC. Protein: CASRAGRTTLRYF.